One sample yielded the 23 T cell receptor beta chains listed below, sequenced in a study of cytomegalovirus exposure and HLA in healthy donors. Amplification used 60 Vbeta primers and 13 Jbeta primers. Clones were read by immunoSEQ multiplex PCR, and TCRdb kept only the in-frame ones, dropping some. Among about 170,000 clones listed, approximately 80% were seen once. Sequenced input: PBMCs. These receptors originate from a male donor in good health and CMV-seronegative.

The genes are TRBV30 and TRBJ1-2; 9 bases are shared with TRBD1. CDR1 and CDR2 from the germline V gene are GTSNPN and SVGIG (reference sequence). V lost 5 bases to trimming and J lost 5 bases; unmatched junction nucleotides: 6. The CDR3 length is 13 residues. The CDR3 DNA is TGTGCCTGGGAGACAGGGGGGGGGTATGGCTACACCTTC. The encoded protein is CAWETGGGYGYTF.

The rearrangement joins TRBV5-4 to TRBJ2-7, with TRBD2 matching over 9 bases. The CDR3 loop spans 16 amino acids. From germline, CDR1 is SGHNT and CDR2 YYREEE (reference sequence). The V and J ends lost 4 bases and 3 bases, in that order; junction bases with no gene match: 11. The CDR3 DNA follows: TGTGCCAGCAGCCGCTTTAGCGGGGGCCCCTACTACGAGCAGTACTTC. It yields the protein CASSRFSGGPYYEQYF.

This clone was recorded a few times. The chain couples TRBV29-1 to TRBJ1-1; D is unclear. The ends were cut back, 4 bases at V and 0 bases at J, with 12 bases in the middle. There are 14 residues in the CDR3. Per the germline V gene, CDR1 is SQVTM and CDR2 is ANQGSEA. CDR3 in DNA: TGCAGCGTTGTCCGGACTAATGTGAACACTGAAGCTTTCTTT. Amino acids: CSVVRTNVNTEAFF.

The chain uses TRBV10-3 and TRBJ2-1, with D possibly matching TRBD1 (6 bases). CDR1 and CDR2 from the germline V gene are ENHRY and SYGVKD. Trimming cost V 0 bases and J 14 bases, with 11 bases left between them. The CDR3 runs to 12 residues. The CDR3 region is CAISESIGDKFF. In DNA, the CDR3 is TGTGCCATCAGTGAGTCAATAGGGGACAAGTTCTTC.

The CDR3 region has the DNA TGTGCCACCTCTGACAGGGGGAGGGTGAACACTGAAGCTTTCTTT. Protein: CATSDRGRVNTEAFF. The chain links TRBV6-1 to TRBJ1-1, with 9 bases matching TRBD1. Germline lookup yields CDR1 MNHNS and CDR2 SASEGT. This CDR3 is built from 15 residues. Unmatched junction bases numbered 9, after V lost 10 bases and J lost 0 bases.

CDR3 protein: CSVRQGATNEKLFF. CDR3 DNA sequence: TGCAGCGTTAGACAGGGGGCAACTAATGAAAAACTGTTTTTT. The chain uses TRBV29-1 and TRBJ1-4; 9 positions agree with TRBD1. CDR1 is SQVTM, CDR2 ANQGSEA, per germline. This CDR3 has 14 residues. Trimming cost V 5 bases and J 0 bases; bases outside gene matches: 1.

The chain recombines TRBV5-1 with TRBJ2-7; D remains ambiguous. Trimming stripped 4 bases from V and 2 bases from J, with 13 bases between. In germline, CDR1 is SGHRS, CDR2 YFSETQ. The CDR3 extends over 14 amino acids. The CDR3 nucleotides are TGCGCCAGCAGCCTCGGTGAGGTTACCTACGAGCAGTACTTC. Its protein is CASSLGEVTYEQYF.

The rearrangement links TRBV13 to TRBJ2-7; TRBD2 matches 8 bases. Germline loops: CDR1 PRHDT, CDR2 FYEKMQ (reference sequence). Trimming took 7 bases from V and 2 from J; bases not matched to a gene: 7. CDR3 length: 14 amino acids. The CDR3 DNA sequence: TGTGCCAGCACCCCGGGACTAGGCACCTACGAGCAGTACTTC. Translated: CASTPGLGTYEQYF.

The rearrangement uses TRBV28 and TRBJ1-2; 9 bases agree with TRBD1. The V gene end was trimmed by 2 bases and the J gene end by 6 bases; junction bases not matched to a gene: 10. Germline V gene data show CDR1 as MDHEN and CDR2 as SYDVKM. The CDR3 has 16 residues. DNA for the CDR3: TGTGCCAGCAGTTTACTCTACAGGGGGCTGGGGGATGGCTACACCTTC. It is translated as CASSLLYRGLGDGYTF.

V gene TRBV10-3 combines with J gene TRBJ1-2, with 10 bases lining up with TRBD1. CDR1 is ENHRY, CDR2 SYGVKD, per germline. The CDR3 is made up of 14 amino acids. The J segment lost 6 bases and the V segment lost 8 bases, leaving 9 bases of the junction unmatched. DNA for the CDR3: TGTGCCATCGGCGGGACAGGGGAACTGAATGGCTACACCTTC. Encoded protein: CAIGGTGELNGYTF.

This clone appeared a single time. The chain has TRBV4-1 and TRBJ2-1; 7 nucleotides line up with TRBD2. With 1 base clipped from V and 4 bases from J, the junction kept 13 bases outside the gene matches. Germline lookup yields CDR1 MGHRA and CDR2 YSYEKL. The CDR3 has 18 amino acids. CDR3: CASSQGSSLAVQYNEQFF. The CDR3 DNA reads as TGCGCCAGCAGCCAAGGCTCCTCTCTAGCGGTCCAATACAATGAGCAGTTCTTC.

J is TRBJ2-7 and V is TRBV19; 8 nucleotides line up with TRBD1. CDR3 length: 15 residues. J was trimmed by 2 bases and V by 1 base; bases with no gene match: 4. Germline V CDR1 and CDR2: LNHDA, SQIVND (reference sequence). CDR3 bases: TGTGCCAGTAGTATAGCGGGACAGGCGACCTACGAGCAGTACTTC. Residues: CASSIAGQATYEQYF.

V and J are TRBV7-2 and TRBJ1-3; the D gene is possibly TRBD1 (5 bases). This CDR3 spans 15 amino acids. Looked up from germline, CDR1 is SGHTA and CDR2 is FQGNSA. V shed 5 bases and J shed 1 base, with 12 bases lying between them. The CDR3 bases are TGTGCCAGCAGCCATGGCGCAGGGTCTGGAAACACCATATATTTT. The encoded protein is CASSHGAGSGNTIYF.

V is TRBV5-5 and J is TRBJ2-7; D is undetermined. Between the trimmed V and J ends, which lost 0 bases and 7 bases, there was a span of 5 bases. The V gene's germline CDR1 is SGHKS and CDR2 YYEKEE (reference sequence). The CDR3 covers 11 residues. CDR3 sequence reads: CASSLVSEQYF. The CDR3 bases are TGTGCCAGCAGCTTGGTTTCAGAGCAGTACTTC.

This chain links TRBV6-5 with TRBJ2-7, with D tentatively TRBD2 (6 bases). Trimming pared 6 bases from V and 2 bases from J, leaving 14 bases between. The CDR3 has 14 residues. In germline, CDR1 is MNHEY, CDR2 SVGAGI. CDR3 in DNA: TGTGCCAGCAGAACGGGGGACTGGCCCTACGAGCAGTACTTC. This codes for CASRTGDWPYEQYF.

The V call is TRBV28, the J call TRBJ2-7, with 11 bases aligning to TRBD2. Unmatched junction bases numbered 2, after V lost 1 base and J lost 3 bases. The CDR3 spans 15 residues. Germline assignment: CDR1 MDHEN and CDR2 SYDVKM. DNA for the CDR3: TGTGCCAGCAGTTTATCGCTAGCGGGAGGCTACGAGCAGTACTTC. Translation: CASSLSLAGGYEQYF.

The gene calls are TRBV7-9 and TRBJ1-5; D uncertain. The ends were cut back, 2 bases at V and 6 bases at J, with 17 bases in the middle. Germline values: CDR1 SEHNR, CDR2 FQNEAQ (reference sequence). There are 16 residues in the CDR3. CDR3 coding DNA: TGTGCCAGCAGCTTAAGAGGGCGGGTGAGTAGTCAGCCCCAGCATTTT. It is translated as CASSLRGRVSSQPQHF.

This chain joins TRBV6-1 and TRBJ2-1, with D tentatively TRBD1 (6 bases). Germline CDR1 is MNHNS and CDR2 is SASEGT. CDR3 length: 17 amino acids. V dropped 2 bases and J dropped 1 base, with 15 bases sitting between them. The CDR3 spells CASSEQETGYSYNEQFF. The CDR3 DNA sequence: TGTGCCAGCAGTGAACAGGAGACAGGATATTCCTACAATGAGCAGTTCTTC.

The rearrangement uses TRBV29-1 and TRBJ2-5; 10 bases line up with TRBD1. The trim removed 4 bases at V and 2 bases at J, leaving 1 base unmatched. Germline V gives CDR1 SQVTM, CDR2 ANQGSEA. The CDR3 length is 13 residues. CDR3 residues: CSVGQGAQETQYF. The CDR3 DNA reads TGCAGCGTTGGACAGGGGGCTCAAGAGACCCAGTACTTC.

The chain couples TRBV19 to TRBJ1-2, with 10 bases matching TRBD1. The length of the CDR3 is 16 residues. Germline-derived CDR1 and CDR2 are LNHDA and SQIVND (reference sequence). Trimming cost V 6 bases and J 4 bases; bases outside gene matches: 11. The CDR3 DNA follows: TGTGCCAGTAGCCGGGACAGGGGACCGGGAGGCTATGGCTACACCTTC. The encoded protein is CASSRDRGPGGYGYTF.

The chain uses TRBV9 and TRBJ2-2; D perhaps matches TRBD1 (5 bases). This CDR3 contains 13 residues. Per germline, CDR1 SGDLS and CDR2 YYNGEE. The V end lost 6 bases, the J end lost 5 bases, and 11 bases lay between the germline ends. For the CDR3, the DNA is TGTGCCAGCACGAGCAGGGTGACCGGGGAGCTGTTTTTT. Protein product: CASTSRVTGELFF.

V gene TRBV7-2 combines with J gene TRBJ2-1; 10 positions agree with TRBD2. CDR1 is SGHTA and CDR2 is FQGNSA in the germline V gene. V lost 1 base to trimming and J lost 5 bases; unmatched junction nucleotides: 5. This CDR3 is 16 amino acids long. CDR3 nucleotide sequence: TGTGCCAGCAGCTTAGAGGGACTAGCGTCCAACAATGAGCAGTTCTTC. Translated: CASSLEGLASNNEQFF. The whole variable domain, filled in from reference TRBV7-2 and TRBJ2-1, reads GAGVSQSPSNKVTEKGKDVELRCDPISGHTALYWYRQSLGQGLEFLIYFQGNSAPDKSGLPSDRFSAERTGGSVSTLTIQRTQQEDSAVYLCASSLEGLASNNEQFFGPGTRLTVL.

The chain is built from TRBV13 and TRBJ2-3, with TRBD1 matching 7 bases. CDR3 size: 16 residues. CDR1 is PRHDT, CDR2 FYEKMQ, per germline (reference sequence). Trimming removed 5 bases from V and 4 bases from J; junction bases left unmatched: 12. This CDR3 is CASSTTPTGWADTQYF. The CDR3 nucleotides read TGTGCCAGCAGCACGACCCCGACAGGGTGGGCAGATACGCAGTATTTT. The variable domain in full, completed from reference TRBV13 and TRBJ2-3, reads AAGVIQSPRHLIKEKRETATLKCYPIPRHDTVYWYQQGPGQDPQFLISFYEKMQSDKGSIPDRFSAQQFSDYHSELNMSSLELGDSALYFCASSTTPTGWADTQYFGPGTRLTVL.